The table lists the clone carrying this T cell receptor beta chain with many counts. Its matching antigen is unknown. This record belongs to a study of T cells after yellow fever vaccination. General study results and limits: Abundant contaminating clonotypes from the bulk population could appear in FACS-sorted repertoires.

They built TCR cDNA with 5'RACE template switching, a step that put in a universal primer site and UMIs. TCRdb used MiXCR to reprocess the 5' RACE reads, holding one entry per CDR3 protein. The sample has some 500,000 distinct CDR3 sequences; roughly 14% are singletons. Germline V gene data show CDR1 as SGHRS and CDR2 as YFSETQ. V shed 4 bases, J shed 5 bases, and the junction held 10 bases outside the gene matches. The CDR3 extends over 16 amino acids. The V gene is TRBV5-1, the J gene TRBJ2-1; the match to TRBD2 covers 9 bases. Sample: PBMCs, taken on the day of the yellow fever booster vaccination. This clonotype originated in a man aged 30 to 39 who received the YFV17D yellow fever vaccine. The CDR3 DNA reads as TGCGCCAGCAGCCTCGTGACTAGCGGTCCGAACAATGAGCAGTTCTTC. This gives the protein CASSLVTSGPNNEQFF.